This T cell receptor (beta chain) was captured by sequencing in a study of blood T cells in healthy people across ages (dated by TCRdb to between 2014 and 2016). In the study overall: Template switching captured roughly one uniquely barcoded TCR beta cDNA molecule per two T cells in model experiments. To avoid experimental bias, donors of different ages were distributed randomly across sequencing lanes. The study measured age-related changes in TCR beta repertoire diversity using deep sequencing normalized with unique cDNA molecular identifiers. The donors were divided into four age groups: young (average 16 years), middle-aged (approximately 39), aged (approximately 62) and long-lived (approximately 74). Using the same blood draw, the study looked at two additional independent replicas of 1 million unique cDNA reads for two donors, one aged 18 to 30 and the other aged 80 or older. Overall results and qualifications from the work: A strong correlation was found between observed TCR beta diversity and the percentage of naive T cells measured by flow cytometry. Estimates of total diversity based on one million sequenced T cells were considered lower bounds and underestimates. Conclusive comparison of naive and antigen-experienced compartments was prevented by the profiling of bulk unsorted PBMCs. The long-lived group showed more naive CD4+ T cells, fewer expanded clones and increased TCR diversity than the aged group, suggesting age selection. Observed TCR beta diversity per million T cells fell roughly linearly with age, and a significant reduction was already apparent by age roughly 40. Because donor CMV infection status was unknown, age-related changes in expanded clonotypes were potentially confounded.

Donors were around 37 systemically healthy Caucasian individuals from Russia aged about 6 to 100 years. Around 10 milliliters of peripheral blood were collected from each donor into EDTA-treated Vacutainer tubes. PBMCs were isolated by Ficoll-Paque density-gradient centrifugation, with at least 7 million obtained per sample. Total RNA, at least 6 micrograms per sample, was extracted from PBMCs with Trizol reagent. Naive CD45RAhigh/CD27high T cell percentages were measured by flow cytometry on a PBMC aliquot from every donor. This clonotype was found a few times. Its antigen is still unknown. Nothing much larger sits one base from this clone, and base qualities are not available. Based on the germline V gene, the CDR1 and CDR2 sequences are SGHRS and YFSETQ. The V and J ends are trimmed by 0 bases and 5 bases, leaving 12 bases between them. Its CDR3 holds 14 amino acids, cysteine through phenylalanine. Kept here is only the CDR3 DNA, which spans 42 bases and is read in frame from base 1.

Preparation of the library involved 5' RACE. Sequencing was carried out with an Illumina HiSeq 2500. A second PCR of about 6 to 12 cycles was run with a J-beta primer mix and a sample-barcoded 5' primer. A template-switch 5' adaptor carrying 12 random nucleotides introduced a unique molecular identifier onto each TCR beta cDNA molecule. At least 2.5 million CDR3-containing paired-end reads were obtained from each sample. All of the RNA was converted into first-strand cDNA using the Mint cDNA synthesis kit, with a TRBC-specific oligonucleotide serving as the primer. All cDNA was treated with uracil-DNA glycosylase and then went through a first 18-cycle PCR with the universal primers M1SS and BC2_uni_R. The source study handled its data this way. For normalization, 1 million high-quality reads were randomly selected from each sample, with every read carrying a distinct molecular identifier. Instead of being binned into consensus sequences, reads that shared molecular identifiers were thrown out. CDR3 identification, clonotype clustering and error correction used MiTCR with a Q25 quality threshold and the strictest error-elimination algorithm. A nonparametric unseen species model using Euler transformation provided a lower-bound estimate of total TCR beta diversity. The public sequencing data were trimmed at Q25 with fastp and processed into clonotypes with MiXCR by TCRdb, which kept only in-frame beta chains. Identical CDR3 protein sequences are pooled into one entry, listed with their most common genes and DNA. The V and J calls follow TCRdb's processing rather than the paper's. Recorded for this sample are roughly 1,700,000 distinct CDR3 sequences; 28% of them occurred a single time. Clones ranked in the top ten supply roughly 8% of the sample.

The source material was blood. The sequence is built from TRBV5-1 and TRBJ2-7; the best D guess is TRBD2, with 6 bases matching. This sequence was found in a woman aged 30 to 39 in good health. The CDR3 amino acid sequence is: CASSLAMWGDEQYF. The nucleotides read TGCGCCAGCAGCTTGGCGATGTGGGGGGACGAGCAGTACTTC. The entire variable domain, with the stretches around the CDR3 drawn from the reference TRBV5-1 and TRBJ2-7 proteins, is KAGVTQTPRYLIKTRGQQVTLSCSPISGHRSVSWYQQTPGQGLQFLFEYFSETQRNKGNFPGRFSGRQFSNSRSEMNVSTLELGDSALYLCASSLAMWGDEQYFGPGTRLTVT.